A selection of T cell receptor beta chains follows, all from one sample in a study of metastatic and nonmetastatic thyroid tumors. TCRdb called clones again from the PCR reads with MiXCR. The repertoire holds around 16,000 clones, roughly 24% seen once, with about 10% in the top ten. Input material: adjacent normal tissue. The receptors were sampled from a female donor with papillary thyroid cancer or a benign thyroid nodule (not recorded which). Some clones in this sample may be carry-over from other donors' samples. Both conserved end residues are part of each CDR3. The order of the fields is CDR3 length, D gene, clone size, V gene, J gene, CDR3 protein, CDR3 DNA. D genes are given only for firm matches. Clone sizes are given selectively: once, few, many, or a class where the clone is expanded.

>16|.|.|TRBV20-1|TRBJ2-5
CSARDWREISQETQYF
TGCAGTGCTAGAGATTGGAGGGAGATTTCCCAAGAGACCCAGTACTTC
>12|.|few|TRBV7-9|TRBJ2-2
CASSLKTGELFF
TGTGCCAGCAGCTTAAAAACCGGGGAGCTGTTTTTT
>15|TRBD2|many|TRBV12-3/TRBV12-4|TRBJ2-5
CASSNSLAGGETQYF
TGTGCCAGCAGTAACTCTTTAGCGGGAGGGGAGACCCAGTACTTC
>13|TRBD1|few|TRBV12-3/TRBV12-4|TRBJ2-7
CASMGQEAYEQYF
TGTGCCAGCATGGGACAGGAGGCCTACGAGCAGTACTTC
>14|TRBD1|few|TRBV6-1|TRBJ2-5
CASSPDRGQETQYF
TGTGCCAGCAGCCCCGACAGGGGACAAGAGACCCAGTACTTC
>16|.|.|TRBV9|TRBJ1-1
CASSPSGGRTYRGAFF
TGTGCCAGCAGCCCCAGTGGGGGTAGAACCTACCGGGGAGCTTTCTTT
>15|TRBD1|few|TRBV9|TRBJ2-6
CASSATGGRANVLTF
TGTGCCAGCAGCGCGACAGGGGGGAGGGCCAACGTCCTGACTTTC
>13|.|few|TRBV2|TRBJ1-1
CASSYIQGAEAFF
TGTGCCAGCAGTTACATACAGGGAGCTGAAGCTTTCTTT
>14|.|.|TRBV6-6|TRBJ1-5
CASSYSRGDQPQHF
TGTGCCAGCAGTTACTCAAGGGGCGATCAGCCCCAGCATTTT
>15|TRBD2|.|TRBV11-3|TRBJ2-7
CASSFGRTLTYEQYF
TGTGCCAGCAGCTTCGGGAGGACCCTAACCTACGAGCAGTACTTC
>17|TRBD1|.|TRBV7-2|TRBJ1-6
CASSSGQGNSYNSPLHF
TGTGCCAGCAGCTCGGGACAGGGGAACTCCTATAATTCACCCCTCCACTTT
>14|TRBD1|.|TRBV11-1|TRBJ2-7
CASTLQGVDYEQYF
TGTGCCAGCACCTTACAGGGGGTTGACTACGAGCAGTACTTC